The rows below give T cell receptor beta chains drawn from one sample of a study of beta chain features in type 1 diabetes. The repertoire was sequenced with immunoSEQ multiplex PCR; TCRdb's copy has only in-frame clones and lacks some. The sample lists about 710,000 clones; over 11% were seen once. The specimen was naive CD4+ T cells from blood. The origin of the receptors is a young man with type 1 diabetes. Each CDR3 is given with its conserved first and last residue. The D gene is left open where the match is weak. Clone size is shown for a subset of rows, as once, few, many or a class of expanded clone.

D gene	clone size	J gene	V gene	CDR3 DNA	CDR3 protein
TRBD2	few	TRBJ2-1	TRBV14	TGTGCCAGCAGCCAAGATTTTGGGCTAGCGGGAGCGTATGAGCAGTTCTTC	CASSQDFGLAGAYEQFF
NA	NA	TRBJ2-1	TRBV29-1	TGCAGCGCCTGGGAAAGGGGTGTCAATGAGCAGTTCTTC	CSAWERGVNEQFF
NA	few	TRBJ2-3	TRBV29-1	TGCAGCTCTGAGGGGGGGGTACAAGATACGCAGTATTTT	CSSEGGVQDTQYF
NA	NA	TRBJ1-3	TRBV30	TGTGCCTGGAGTAAACTCAGGGGCCTTGCCTCTGGAAACACCATATATTTT	CAWSKLRGLASGNTIYF
NA	NA	TRBJ1-1	TRBV5-1	TGCGCCAGCAGCTTGGATCCAGGGCTTAACACTGAAGCTTTCTTT	CASSLDPGLNTEAFF
TRBD1	NA	TRBJ1-5	TRBV5-1	TGCGCCAGCAGCTTTACAGGGGTGGGTCAGCCCCAGCATTTT	CASSFTGVGQPQHF
TRBD2	NA	TRBJ2-1	TRBV15	TGTGCCACCAGCAGAGACAATAGCGGGGGAGGCGATGAGCAGTTCTTC	CATSRDNSGGGDEQFF
TRBD2	NA	TRBJ2-7	TRBV6-5	TGTGCCAGCAGTTACTCAGGACTAGCGGCCTCCTACGAGCAGTACTTC	CASSYSGLAASYEQYF
NA	NA	TRBJ2-7	TRBV14	TGTGCCAGCAGCCAGGGGCTAGCTCGGGACGAGCAGTACTTC	CASSQGLARDEQYF
TRBD1	once	TRBJ2-7	TRBV30	TGTGCCTGGACGCCGGGACAGCACTACGAGCAGTACTTC	CAWTPGQHYEQYF
TRBD1	few	TRBJ2-5	TRBV10-3	TGTGCCATACTCGGGACAGGGGAAGAGACCCAGTACTTC	CAILGTGEETQYF
NA	few	TRBJ1-6	TRBV5-4	TGTGCCAGCAGCTTGCAGGGGACTAATTCACCCCTCCACTTT	CASSLQGTNSPLHF
TRBD1	few	TRBJ2-3	TRBV28	TGTGCCAGCAGTTTATCCGGGACAGGCACAGATACGCAGTATTTT	CASSLSGTGTDTQYF
NA	NA	TRBJ2-5	TRBV6-5	TGTGCCAGCGCCCCCCGGGGGGCCTGGGAGACCCAGTACTTC	CASAPRGAWETQYF
NA	few	TRBJ1-2	TRBV5-1	TGCGCCAGCAGCCTTCAGGACGGTGCTGGGTATGGCTACACCTTC	CASSLQDGAGYGYTF
TRBD1	few	TRBJ1-2	TRBV30	TGTGCCTGGAGGAAGGGGGCGGCTGGCTACACCTTC	CAWRKGAAGYTF
TRBD1	NA	TRBJ2-2	TRBV27	TGTGCCAGCAGTGTCTACGGGACAGGGAACACCGGGGAGCTGTTTTTT	CASSVYGTGNTGELFF
TRBD1	NA	TRBJ1-4	TRBV7-9	TGTGCCAGCAGCTTAATGTTGGGACAGGGGGATGAAAAACTGTTTTTT	CASSLMLGQGDEKLFF
NA	few	TRBJ1-5	TRBV27	TGTGCCAGCAGTGATAACAGGGAACAGCATTTT	CASSDNREQHF
NA	NA	TRBJ2-3	TRBV30	TGTACCTGGAGTGGGAGCGGAGATACGCAGTATTTT	CTWSGSGDTQYF
NA	few	TRBJ1-2	TRBV6-5	TGTGCCAGCAGTTACTTCGGAAGCCATGGCTACACCTTC	CASSYFGSHGYTF
NA	NA	TRBJ1-1	TRBV29-1	TGCAGCGGCCTCGGACTGGAAGCTTTCTTT	CSGLGLEAFF
NA	NA	TRBJ1-5	TRBV28	TGTGCCAGTTTGGGGGGGAATCAGCCCCAGCATTTT	CASLGGNQPQHF